The clone carrying this T cell receptor beta chain was counted between two and nine times. This entry belongs to a study of quantifying T cell responses using KT2 cells. In the study overall: RNA was reverse transcribed with TCR alpha and beta constant-region primers.

CDR1 and CDR2 from the germline V gene are SGHDN and FVKESK. The J segment lost 3 bases and the V segment lost 2 bases, leaving 4 bases of the junction unmatched. CDR3 length: 15 residues. A range of KT2-to-PBMC ratios was made using fixed PBMC numbers. An oligo carrying a UMI was ligated to the cDNA 3' end. An equimolar mix of RC1.1 and RC1.2 primed the beta chain across TRBC1 and TRBC2. One entry per CDR3 protein results from TCRdb running MiXCR on the UMI-ligation and nested PCR reads. Altogether over 35,000 distinct CDR3 sequences are present, approximately 17% being singletons, with the ten largest covering over 40%.

This chain uses TRBV14 with TRBJ2-7, with 10 positions matching TRBD2. The sequence was obtained from a human donor. Sequencing was performed on PBMCs spiked with cells of the T cell clone KT2. CDR3 loop: CASSQRTSGFYEQYF. The CDR3, as DNA: TGTGCCAGCAGCCAACGGACTAGCGGCTTCTACGAGCAGTACTTC.